Listed here are 6 T cell receptor beta chains from one sample, sequenced in a study of blood T cells in healthy people across ages. The authors ran a second PCR of about 7 to 12 cycles using a sample-barcoded 5' primer and a J-beta primer mix. In TCRdb, the 5' RACE reads were re-called with MiXCR into one record per CDR3 protein. The profile shows approximately 780,000 distinct CDR3 sequences, about 26% of them singletons. These data also featured in a second study, about T cells of mothers and their children.

The sample comprised blood. These receptors came from a boy aged 10-17 years in good health.

This clonotype has only a few counts. The chain links TRBV27 to TRBJ2-2, with D unclear. The CDR3 is 15 residues long. Trimming left V 7 bases short and J 3 bases short, with 15 bases between. The V gene's germline CDR1 is MNHEY and CDR2 SMNVEV (reference sequence). DNA for the CDR3: TGTGCCAGCACGTTGGGGTCAACCGACACCGGGGAGCTGTTTTTT. Protein product: CASTLGSTDTGELFF.

The table lists this clonotype with a few counts. The chain combines TRBV20-1 with TRBJ2-2; TRBD1 is a possible D gene (5 bases). In germline, CDR1 is DFQATT, CDR2 SNEGSKA (reference sequence). The CDR3 runs to 15 residues. Trimming removed 1 base at V and 2 bases at J, with 11 bases between. DNA for the CDR3: TGCAGTGCTAGAGCCCAGGGCCCCAACACCGGGGAGCTGTTTTTT. Its protein is CSARAQGPNTGELFF.

The CDR3 DNA sequence: TGTGCCAGCAGGCCGACAGGGAAAATTGAAAAACTGTTTTTT. Translation gives CASRPTGKIEKLFF. The J gene is TRBJ1-4, the V gene TRBV12-3 or TRBV12-4, with 7 bases lining up with TRBD1. The CDR3 is 14 residues long. Unmatched junction bases numbered 8, after V lost 6 bases and J lost 7 bases.

The chain combines TRBV25-1 with TRBJ2-3; D perhaps matches TRBD2 (7 bases). The V and J ends lost 3 bases and 2 bases respectively, with 12 bases between them. CDR1 MGHDK and CDR2 SYGVNS come from the germline V gene. CDR3 size: 15 residues. CDR3 nucleotide sequence: TGTGCCAGCAGTGAGGGGGGGCCCTACACAGATACGCAGTATTTT. Translation gives CASSEGGPYTDTQYF.

The rearrangement uses TRBV11-2 and TRBJ2-1; D not certain. CDR3 length: 15 amino acids. Germline CDR1 is SGHAT and CDR2 is FQNNGV. V was clipped by 1 base and J by 5 bases, with 12 bases between them. Here the CDR3 DNA reads TGTGCCAGCAGCTTAGGGCCGGGCCCCAACAATGAGCAGTTCTTC. It codes for CASSLGPGPNNEQFF.

This clonotype was seen at least ten times. This chain connects TRBV20-1 to TRBJ2-1; D unresolved. Germline CDR1 reads DFQATT; CDR2 reads SNEGSKA (reference sequence). The CDR3 contains 13 residues. Trimming shortened V by 5 bases and J by 3 bases, and 11 bases separated the two germline ends. CDR3 in DNA: TGCAGTGCTCGAAAGGCTGGCTACAATGAGCAGTTCTTC. Translation gives CSARKAGYNEQFF.